This note documents a single TCR beta chain sequence. The antigen it binds to is not known. This sample was included in a study of monozygotic twins with inflammatory bowel disease (dated by TCRdb to the late 2010s). Regarding the research as a whole: In total, 30 or so monozygotic twin pairs made up the full study: 19 Danish pairs, all IBD-discordant, plus nine German pairs, of which four were IBD-concordant and five were IBD-discordant. Within discordant pairs, disease-associated traits were sought mainly by comparing IBD patients with their genetically identical healthy co-twins. Each individual had, on average, about 151 000 unique TCRalpha sequences and 181 000 unique TCRbeta sequences available for analysis. What the work shows at the level of the full study, not this receptor alone: IBD patients shared fewer clonotypes with other individuals than healthy twins did, most markedly in patients showing signs of disease activity. A decrease in TCRbeta repertoire diversity, as measured by inverse Simpson index, was observed in IBD patients compared with their healthy co-twins. No single strong signal or clonotype linked to IBD turned up in the results, so the idea that one exists was not supported. Because patients were on differing immunosuppressive treatments, the repertoires may have picked up extra background noise and inter-individual variability. No difference in repertoire similarity was observed between concordant and discordant twins, possibly owing to limited statistical power. Different T cell subtypes could not be distinguished in the analysis.

From each donor, a roughly 2.3 ml peripheral blood sample was collected into PAXgene tubes and stored at -80 degrees C. Total RNA was isolated from whole blood with the PAXgene blood miRNA kit on an automated QIAcube, without T cell sorting. Peripheral blood from monozygotic twin pairs concordant or discordant for inflammatory bowel disease was subjected to deep TCRalpha and TCRbeta repertoire profiling with unique molecular barcoding. Smoking habits were recorded for all twin pairs, and individuals were classified as current, former or never smokers. Spanning cysteine to phenylalanine, the CDR3 consists of 15 amino acids. No nucleotide data were recorded. The library was generated by 5' RACE. Preparation of each TCR library used about 4,000 ng of total RNA. For each sample, cDNA synthesis with SMARTScribe reverse transcriptase was split into eight separate reactions. Unique molecular identifiers containing a 6-nucleotide sample barcode were introduced through template switching during cDNA synthesis. TCRalpha and TCRbeta cDNA was amplified in two nested PCRs of about 17 and 10 cycles, and bead purification was carried out after each PCR. Before amplification, the cDNA was treated with uracil DNA-glycosylase and purified using the QIAquick PCR purification kit. In the second PCR, Illumina TruSeq-compatible adapters and sample-specific barcodes were added. TapeStation and Qubit were used to check library quality and concentration, and roughly 4.8 ng of each library went into the pool. Sequencing of the pooled libraries was done on an Illumina HiSeq2500 single-index Rapid Run using custom sequencing primers and 2 x 100 bp reads. The authors processed their data as follows. MiGEC version 1.2.6 was used for UMI-based consensus assembly, which corrected PCR and sequencing errors. MiXCR version 2.1.1 was used to carry out V(D)J alignment, clonotype assembly and CDR3 extraction. To normalise gene usage, clonotype sharing and MAIT/NKT TCR abundance, the top 1000, 10 000 and 20 000 clonotypes in each sample were analysed. Diversity was computed as the inverse Simpson index with the vegan R package after downsampling to 27 000 UMIs. Statistical testing used paired Mann-Whitney U tests on the discordant twin pairs and applied Benjamini-Hochberg correction for multiple testing. The reads underwent TCRdb reprocessing, giving one record for each CDR3 protein sequence and no DNA. The authors' filters were not applied to this entry. This sample's listing comprises around 410,000 distinct CDR3 sequences. The ten largest account for about 2.3% of the sample.

The source material was blood. The sequence came from a human donor with ulcerative colitis or Crohn's disease, or a healthy co-twin of an affected twin (not recorded which). The rearrangement joined TRBV12-3 or TRBV12-4 to TRBJ2-7; lacking DNA, the TRBD2 call made by TCRdb goes unchecked. For the CDR3, the sequence is CASSLTRLAAYEQYF.